This is a list of T cell receptor beta chains from one sample in a study of shared clonotypes between healthy human individuals. Sequencing used immunoSEQ multiplex PCR; TCRdb keeps in-frame clones, though not all of them. The sample lists millions of clones, roughly nine tenths occurring once. The sequenced sample consisted of naive CD4+ T cells sorted from blood. The receptors derive from a man younger than 35 in good health. Both conserved end residues are part of each CDR3. A D gene is named only where the DNA matches it firmly. Rows may omit the clone size; those that give it use once, few, many or a size class.

clone_size j_call d_call v_call cdr3_aa cdr3_nt
NA TRBJ2-3 NA TRBV6-5 CASSRTADTQYF TGTGCCAGCAGCCGAACGGCAGATACGCAGTATTTT
NA TRBJ2-5 TRBD2 TRBV6-6 CASSYSRTSGVETQYF TGTGCCAGCAGTTATTCTCGGACTAGCGGTGTGGAGACCCAGTACTTC
once TRBJ1-2 NA TRBV6-6 CASSYEAGRTYGYTF TGTGCCAGCAGTTACGAAGCCGGGCGTACCTATGGCTACACCTTC
NA TRBJ2-5 TRBD1 TRBV7-8 CASSVDLTGVETQYF TGTGCCAGCAGCGTGGACCTAACAGGGGTAGAGACCCAGTACTTC
NA TRBJ1-5 NA TRBV4-1 CASSQDRSWQPQHF TGCGCCAGCAGCCAAGATAGGAGTTGGCAGCCCCAGCATTTT
NA TRBJ1-6 NA TRBV30 CAWGPPLHF TGTGCCTGGGGTCCACCCCTCCACTTT
NA TRBJ2-7 NA TRBV6-5 CASSSSDRYEQYF TGTGCCAGCAGTTCCTCGGACCGATACGAGCAGTACTTC
NA TRBJ2-7 TRBD2 TRBV6-1 CASNPTSGGIYEQYF TGTGCCAGCAACCCCACTAGCGGGGGGATCTACGAGCAGTACTTC
NA TRBJ2-7 NA TRBV28 CASSPRWEGADEQYF TGTGCCAGCAGCCCTAGATGGGAGGGGGCCGACGAGCAGTACTTC
NA TRBJ2-1 TRBD1 TRBV19 CASTHTGTVTYNEQFF TGTGCCAGTACTCACACCGGGACAGTTACCTACAATGAGCAGTTCTTC
few TRBJ1-3 NA TRBV5-1 CASSLGVSGNTIYF TGCGCCAGCAGCTTGGGAGTCTCTGGAAACACCATATATTTT
NA TRBJ1-1 TRBD1 TRBV5-1 CASRGGQANTEAFF TGCGCCAGCAGGGGGGGACAGGCCAACACTGAAGCTTTCTTT
NA TRBJ2-5 TRBD2 TRBV7-6 CASSKLAASQETQYF TGTGCCAGCTCGAAACTAGCGGCTTCCCAAGAGACCCAGTACTTC